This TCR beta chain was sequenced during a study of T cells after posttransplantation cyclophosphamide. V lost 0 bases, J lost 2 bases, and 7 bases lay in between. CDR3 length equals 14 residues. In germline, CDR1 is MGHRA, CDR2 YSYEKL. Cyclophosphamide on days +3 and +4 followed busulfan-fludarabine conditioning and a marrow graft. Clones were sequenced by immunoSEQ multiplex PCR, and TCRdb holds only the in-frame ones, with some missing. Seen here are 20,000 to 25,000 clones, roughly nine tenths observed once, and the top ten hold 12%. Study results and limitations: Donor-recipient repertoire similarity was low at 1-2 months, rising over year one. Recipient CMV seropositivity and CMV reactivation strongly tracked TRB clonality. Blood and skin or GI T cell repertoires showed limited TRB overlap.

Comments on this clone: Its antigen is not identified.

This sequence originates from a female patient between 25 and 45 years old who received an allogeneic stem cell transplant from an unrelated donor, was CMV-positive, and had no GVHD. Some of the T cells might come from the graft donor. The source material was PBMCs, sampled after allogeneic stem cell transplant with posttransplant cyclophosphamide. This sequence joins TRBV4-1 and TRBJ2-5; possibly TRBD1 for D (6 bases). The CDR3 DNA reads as TGCGCCAGCAGCCAAGACAGGGGACAAGAGACCCAGTACTTC. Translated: CASSQDRGQETQYF.